What follows is one TCR beta chain and its context. The record originates from a study of shared clonotypes between healthy human individuals. Study-level information: The cohort had two women and a few men, ages 18 to 49.

Germline V lookup: CDR1 SGHNT, CDR2 YYREEE (reference sequence). The CDR3 is 15 residues long. With V trimmed by 4 bases and J by 3 bases, 5 bases remained unmatched. Clones were read by immunoSEQ multiplex PCR, and TCRdb kept only the in-frame ones, dropping some. The sample includes approximately 2.1 million clones, more than 85% of them seen just once. The V gene is TRBV5-4, the J gene TRBJ2-1; 9 nucleotides line up with TRBD2. The material sequenced was naive CD4+ T cells from PBMCs. Regarding subset: CD45RA+ positively selected. This clonotype originated in a young man in good health. Some clones in this sample may be carry-over from other donors' samples. The CDR3 is CASSLSGSVYNEQFF. CDR3 sequence (DNA): TGTGCCAGCAGCCTTAGCGGGAGCGTCTACAATGAGCAGTTCTTC.